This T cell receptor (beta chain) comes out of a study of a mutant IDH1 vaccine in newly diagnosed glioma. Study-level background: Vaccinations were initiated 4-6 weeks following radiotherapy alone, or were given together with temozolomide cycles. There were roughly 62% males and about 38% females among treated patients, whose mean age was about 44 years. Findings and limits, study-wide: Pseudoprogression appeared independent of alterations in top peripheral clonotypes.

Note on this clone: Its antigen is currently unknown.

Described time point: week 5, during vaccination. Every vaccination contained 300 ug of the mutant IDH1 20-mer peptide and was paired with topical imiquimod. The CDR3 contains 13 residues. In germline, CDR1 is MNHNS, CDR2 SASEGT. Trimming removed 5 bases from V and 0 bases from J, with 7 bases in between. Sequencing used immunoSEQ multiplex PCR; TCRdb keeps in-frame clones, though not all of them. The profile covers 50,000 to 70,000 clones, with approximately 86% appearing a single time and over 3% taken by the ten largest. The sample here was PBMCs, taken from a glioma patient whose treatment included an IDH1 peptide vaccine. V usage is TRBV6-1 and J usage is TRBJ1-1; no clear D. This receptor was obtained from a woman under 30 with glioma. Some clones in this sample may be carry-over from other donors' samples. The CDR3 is CASSSTVNTEAFF. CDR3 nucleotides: TGTGCCAGCAGTTCGACGGTGAACACTGAAGCTTTCTTT.